One and the same sample provided the 9 T cell receptor beta chains below, sequenced in a study of blood T cells in healthy people across ages. Using a J-beta primer mix together with a sample-barcoded 5' primer, a second PCR was run for roughly 6 to 12 cycles. TCRdb redid the calling of the 5' RACE reads with MiXCR, one entry per CDR3 protein. The sample lists roughly 860,000 distinct CDR3 sequences; around two thirds were seen once. The material sequenced was blood. Receptor source: a man aged 30 to 45 in good health.

The chain joins TRBV7-8 to TRBJ2-5, with 7 bases identical to TRBD1. This CDR3 region has 17 residues. J gave up 2 bases and V 0 bases, and 9 bases lay outside the gene matches. Germline CDR1 reads SGHVS; CDR2 reads FQNEAQ. The CDR3 DNA follows: TGTGCCAGCAGCTTAGCGGGCTACCGGGACAGACAAGAGACCCAGTACTTC. Amino acids: CASSLAGYRDRQETQYF.

This clonotype was counted many times. The J gene is TRBJ2-1, the V gene TRBV4-3; D gene unclear. V was pared by 0 bases and J by 8 bases, with 17 bases between. The CDR3 totals 16 residues. CDR1 is LGHNA and CDR2 is YSLEER in the germline V gene. The CDR3 reads CASSQEGPDRVDEQFF. The CDR3 DNA reads TGCGCCAGCAGCCAAGAGGGCCCCGATCGGGTGGATGAGCAGTTCTTC.

This clonotype was picked up a small number of times. The chain couples TRBV29-1 to TRBJ2-3, with TRBD2 matching over 9 bases. CDR1 SQVTM and CDR2 ANQGSEA come from the germline V gene. The CDR3 length is 17 residues. V gave up 0 bases and J gave up 2 bases; unmatched junction bases: 9. The CDR3 is CSVEDPAVAGATDTQYF. DNA of the CDR3: TGCAGCGTTGAAGATCCGGCGGTAGCGGGGGCCACAGATACGCAGTATTTT.

The rearrangement uses TRBV6-6 and TRBJ2-7, with D tentatively TRBD2 (6 bases). The V gene's germline CDR1 is MNHNY and CDR2 SVGAGI (reference sequence). The CDR3 has 13 residues. Between the trimmed V and J ends, which lost 7 bases and 1 base, there was a span of 11 bases. The CDR3 sequence is CASNGRFSYEQYF. Here the CDR3 DNA reads TGTGCCAGCAATGGGAGGTTTTCCTACGAGCAGTACTTC.

The chain joins TRBV5-5 to TRBJ2-5; 8 nucleotides agree with TRBD1. Germline assignment: CDR1 SGHKS and CDR2 YYEKEE (reference sequence). This CDR3 has 14 amino acids. Unmatched junction bases numbered 4, after V lost 2 bases and J lost 4 bases. The CDR3 region has the DNA TGTGCCAGCAGCTTCCCGACAGGGGTAGAGACCCAGTACTTC. Translating gives CASSFPTGVETQYF. The whole variable domain, remainder taken from reference TRBV5-5 and TRBJ2-5, is DAGVTQSPTHLIKTRGQQVTLRCSPISGHKSVSWYQQVLGQGPQFIFQYYEKEERGRGNFPDRFSARQFPNYSSELNVNALLLGDSALYLCASSFPTGVETQYFGPGTRLLVL.

Here the CDR3 DNA reads TGTGCCAGTAGGACAGTCGGAAATTCACCCCTCCACTTT. Protein product: CASRTVGNSPLHF. The chain couples TRBV25-1 to TRBJ1-6; perhaps TRBD1 as D (6 bases). Germline V gene data show CDR1 as MGHDK and CDR2 as SYGVNS. V was trimmed by 9 bases and J by 7 bases, leaving 13 bases between them. The CDR3 runs 13 residues.

In its sample, this clonotype was seen a few times. V gene TRBV6-5 combines with J gene TRBJ2-5, with 7 bases matching TRBD2. This CDR3 is built from 15 residues. Germline V gene sequence: CDR1 MNHEY, CDR2 SVGAGI. J lost 3 bases, V lost 6 bases, and 10 bases had no gene match. The DNA for the CDR3 is TGTGCCAGCAGGACCCGGACTAGTGGTAAAGAGACCCAGTACTTC. This sequence encodes CASRTRTSGKETQYF.

This chain links TRBV6-2 or TRBV6-3 with TRBJ1-5; 10 bases map to TRBD1. The CDR3 contains 17 residues. Germline V gene data show CDR1 as MNHEY and CDR2 as SVGEGT. The V gene end was trimmed by 7 bases and the J gene end by 0 bases; junction bases not matched to a gene: 9. The CDR3 bases are TGTGCCAGCATCCCGGGACAGGGGACTTATAGCAATCAGCCCCAGCATTTT. It is translated as CASIPGQGTYSNQPQHF.

The V and J genes are TRBV10-3 and TRBJ2-3; perhaps TRBD1 as D (6 bases). Trimming shortened V by 3 bases and J by 3 bases, and 22 bases separated the two germline ends. Looked up from germline, CDR1 is ENHRY and CDR2 is SYGVKD. The CDR3 is 18 amino acids. DNA of the CDR3: TGTGCCATCAGTGACTTCCGGTCAGGGGTCAGTGGGACAGATACGCAGTATTTT. It yields the protein CAISDFRSGVSGTDTQYF.